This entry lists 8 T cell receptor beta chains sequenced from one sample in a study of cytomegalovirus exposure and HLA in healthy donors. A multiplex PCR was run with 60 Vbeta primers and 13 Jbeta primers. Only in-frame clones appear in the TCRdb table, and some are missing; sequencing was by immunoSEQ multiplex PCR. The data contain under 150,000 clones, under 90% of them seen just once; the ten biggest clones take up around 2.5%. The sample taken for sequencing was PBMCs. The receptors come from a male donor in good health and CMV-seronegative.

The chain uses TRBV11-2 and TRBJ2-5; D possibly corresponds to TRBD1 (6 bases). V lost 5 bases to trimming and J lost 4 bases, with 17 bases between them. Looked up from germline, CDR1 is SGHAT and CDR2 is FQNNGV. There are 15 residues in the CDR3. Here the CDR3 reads CASSPYRGGVETQYF. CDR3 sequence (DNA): TGTGCCAGCAGCCCGTACCGAGGGGGAGTAGAGACCCAGTACTTC.

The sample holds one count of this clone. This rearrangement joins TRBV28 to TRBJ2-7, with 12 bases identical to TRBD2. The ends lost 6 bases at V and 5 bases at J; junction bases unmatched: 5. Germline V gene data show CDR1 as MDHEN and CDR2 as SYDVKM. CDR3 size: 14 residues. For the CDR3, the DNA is TGTGCCAGCAGCCTCCTAGCGGGAGGGAACGAGCAGTACTTC. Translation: CASSLLAGGNEQYF.

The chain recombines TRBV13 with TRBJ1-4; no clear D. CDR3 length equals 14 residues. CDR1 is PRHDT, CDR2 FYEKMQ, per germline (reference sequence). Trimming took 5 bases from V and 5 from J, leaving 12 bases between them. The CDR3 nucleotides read TGTGCCAGCAGCCCAGACCGGAGGAATGAAAAACTGTTTTTT. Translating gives CASSPDRRNEKLFF.

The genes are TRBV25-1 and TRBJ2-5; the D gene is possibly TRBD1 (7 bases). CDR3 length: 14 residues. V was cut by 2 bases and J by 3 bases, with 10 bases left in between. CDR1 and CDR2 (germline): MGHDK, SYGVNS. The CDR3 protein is CASSEIRGEETQYF. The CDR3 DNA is TGTGCCAGCAGTGAAATCAGGGGGGAAGAGACCCAGTACTTC.

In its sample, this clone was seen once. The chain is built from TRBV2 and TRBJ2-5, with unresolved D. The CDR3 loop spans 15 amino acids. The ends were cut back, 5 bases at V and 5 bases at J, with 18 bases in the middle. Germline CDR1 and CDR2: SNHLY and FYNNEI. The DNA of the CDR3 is TGTGCCAGCAGTAAATTACTCCTAGGAGAGGAGACCCAGTACTTC. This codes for CASSKLLLGEETQYF.

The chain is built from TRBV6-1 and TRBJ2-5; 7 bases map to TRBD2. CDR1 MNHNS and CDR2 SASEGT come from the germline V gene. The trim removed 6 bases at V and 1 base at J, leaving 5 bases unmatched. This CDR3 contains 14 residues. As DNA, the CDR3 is TGTGCCAGCAGGGGCGGGACTATCCAAGAGACCCAGTACTTC. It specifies CASRGGTIQETQYF.

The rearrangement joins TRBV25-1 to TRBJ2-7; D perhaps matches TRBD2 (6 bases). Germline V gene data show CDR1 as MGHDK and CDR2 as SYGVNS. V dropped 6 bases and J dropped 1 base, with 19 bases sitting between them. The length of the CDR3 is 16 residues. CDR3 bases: TGTGCCAGCAGCTATCAGGGATTCGGGGGATCCTACGAGCAGTACTTC. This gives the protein CASSYQGFGGSYEQYF.

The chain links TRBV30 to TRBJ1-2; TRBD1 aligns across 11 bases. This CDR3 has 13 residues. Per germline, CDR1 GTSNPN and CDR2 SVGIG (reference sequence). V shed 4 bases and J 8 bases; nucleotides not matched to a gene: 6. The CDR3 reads CAWNTGQGEGYTF. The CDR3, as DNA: TGTGCCTGGAACACGGGACAGGGGGAAGGCTACACCTTC.